This is a list of T cell receptor beta chains from one sample in a study of metastatic and nonmetastatic thyroid tumors. TCRdb redid the clone calls on the PCR reads using MiXCR. The sample carries about 40,000 clones, around 10% recorded once. Sequenced sample: blood. These receptors were collected from a female donor with papillary thyroid cancer or a benign thyroid nodule (not recorded which). Some clones in this sample may be carry-over from other donors' samples. CDR3s include the opening cysteine and the closing phenylalanine or tryptophan. Each record gives: D gene, clone size, V gene, CDR3 length, J gene, CDR3 DNA, CDR3 protein. A D gene is named only where the DNA matches it firmly. Some rows mark clone size as missing; the rest say once, few, many or name a class of expanded clone.

>TRBD1|many|TRBV29-1|15|TRBJ1-4
TGCAGCGTATTGACAGGGGGTTTTTCTAGAGAAAAACTGTTTTTT
CSVLTGGFSREKLFF
>TRBD2|many|TRBV20-1|13|TRBJ2-7
TGCATGGTCTTAGGTAGCGGGATCTACGAGCAGTACTTC
CMVLGSGIYEQYF
>TRBD1|many|TRBV28|15|TRBJ2-7
TGTGCCAGCAGTTTATACTGGACAGGGTCCTACGAGCAGTACTTC
CASSLYWTGSYEQYF
>-|many|TRBV20-1|12|TRBJ2-7
TGCAGTGCTAGGGGGTGGGGATACGAGCAGTACTTC
CSARGWGYEQYF
>-|many|TRBV28|14|TRBJ2-1
TGTGCCAGCAGTTTCCCGACTAGCTACAATGAGCAGTTCTTC
CASSFPTSYNEQFF
>TRBD2|many|TRBV5-1|15|TRBJ2-5
TGCGCCAGCGCCGGGGAGGGCCAAATGGGAGAGACCCAGTACTTC
CASAGEGQMGETQYF
>TRBD1|many|TRBV6-1|14|TRBJ2-1
TGTGCCAGCAGTGGAGGGGGCCGGTATCATGAGCAGTTCTTC
CASSGGGRYHEQFF
>-|-|TRBV14|16|TRBJ2-7
TGTGCCGGCAGCCAAGATCTAGTCGGAACCTCCTACGAGCAGTACTTC
CAGSQDLVGTSYEQYF
>TRBD2|many|TRBV28|15|TRBJ2-7
TGTGCCAGCAGACCGCTCGGGGGGATTGCCTACGAGCAGTACTTC
CASRPLGGIAYEQYF
>-|many|TRBV12-3/TRBV12-4|13|TRBJ2-1
TGTGCCAGCAGCCCACTAGGAAATAATGAGCAGTTCTTC
CASSPLGNNEQFF
>-|many|TRBV2|11|TRBJ1-2
TGTGCCAGCAGTGAAAATTCGGGCTACACCTTC
CASSENSGYTF
>TRBD1|-|TRBV11-1|19|TRBJ2-6
TGTGCCAGCAGCTTAGGGTCCGGGACAGGGCTCTCTGGGGCCAACGTCCTGACTTTC
CASSLGSGTGLSGANVLTF
>-|many|TRBV10-3|13|TRBJ1-2
TGTGCCATCAGTGGAGTCGGACTCTATGGCTACACCTTC
CAISGVGLYGYTF
>TRBD2|once|TRBV5-1|15|TRBJ2-3
TGCGCCAGCAGAGGTAGCGGGAGTGGGTCAGATACGCAGTATTTT
CASRGSGSGSDTQYF
>-|many|TRBV20-1|13|TRBJ1-2
TGCAGTGCTAGCGGCAGGGGAGAAGGCGGCTACACCTTC
CSASGRGEGGYTF
>TRBD2|-|TRBV11-2|17|TRBJ2-1
TGTGCCAGCAGCAGTAAGCGGGACGGAAGCTCCTACAATGAGCAGTTCTTC
CASSSKRDGSSYNEQFF
>-|many|TRBV10-3|15|TRBJ2-7
TGTGCCATCAGTGACCCCGGGTTGCCCTCCTACGAGCAGTACTTC
CAISDPGLPSYEQYF
>TRBD1|many|TRBV3-1|15|TRBJ1-1
TGTGCCAGCAGCCATTGGACAGGGGGCCTGACTGAAGCTTTCTTT
CASSHWTGGLTEAFF
>-|-|TRBV3-1|15|TRBJ2-1
TGTGCCAGCAGCCACGAACCCGGGCCTCACAATGAGCAGTTCTTC
CASSHEPGPHNEQFF
>-|many|TRBV29-1|13|TRBJ2-5
TGCAGCGTTGAAAAAGTGGAGGGAGAGACCCAGTACTTC
CSVEKVEGETQYF
>TRBD1|many|TRBV6-2/TRBV6-3|15|TRBJ1-2
TGTGCCAGCAGGCGGGGACAGGGGGAACTCTATGGCTACACCTTC
CASRRGQGELYGYTF
>-|many|TRBV18|13|TRBJ2-2
TGTGCCAGCTCACGGGAAATGGTCGGGGAGCTGTTTTTT
CASSREMVGELFF
>TRBD2|-|TRBV4-2|16|TRBJ2-1
TGTGCCAGCAGCCAAGAGGCGGGAGACCCCTACAATGAGCAGTTCTTC
CASSQEAGDPYNEQFF
>-|many|TRBV2|14|TRBJ2-6
TGTGCCAGCAGTGGGACCTCTGGGGCCAACGTCCTGACTTTC
CASSGTSGANVLTF
>TRBD2|many|TRBV4-2|16|TRBJ2-1
TGTGCCAGCAGCCTTCCGGGACTAGCGGGAGACAATGAGCAGTTCTTC
CASSLPGLAGDNEQFF
>-|many|TRBV7-9|14|TRBJ1-4
TGTGCCAGCAGCCGCGATGAGCTGAGGGAAAAACTGTTTTTT
CASSRDELREKLFF
>TRBD1|few|TRBV27|16|TRBJ2-2
TGTGCCAGCAGTTCACGGGACAGGGTGTACACCGGGGAGCTGTTTTTT
CASSSRDRVYTGELFF
>TRBD1|few|TRBV6-2/TRBV6-3|14|TRBJ2-7
TGTGCCAGCAGACAAGGGGGCGCTTTGGTCGAGCAATACTTC
CASRQGGALVEQYF
>-|-|TRBV10-2|13|TRBJ2-7
TGCGCCAGCAGTGAGACTGACTCCTACGAGCAGTACTTC
CASSETDSYEQYF
>TRBD2|many|TRBV24-1|19|TRBJ2-1
TGTGCCACCAGTGATTTATCCCCCGGGGGTAGCGGGAGGAACAATGAGCAGTTCTTC
CATSDLSPGGSGRNNEQFF
>-|-|TRBV12-3/TRBV12-4|16|TRBJ1-3
TGTGCCAGCAGTTTTCGAAAGAGTTCCTCTGTAAACACCATATATTTT
CASSFRKSSSVNTIYF
>TRBD2|many|TRBV12-3/TRBV12-4|15|TRBJ2-5
TGTGCCAGCAGAGTAGCGGGAGGGTTACAAGAGACCCAGTACTTC
CASRVAGGLQETQYF
>-|many|TRBV5-6|15|TRBJ2-1
TGTGCCAGCAGCAGCGGACAGCAACCCTACAATGAGCAGTTCTTC
CASSSGQQPYNEQFF
>-|many|TRBV4-1|15|TRBJ1-2
TGCGCCAGCAGCTCGTCATCGGACGGCACCTGGGGCTACACCTTC
CASSSSSDGTWGYTF
>TRBD2|many|TRBV5-5|16|TRBJ2-1
TGTGCCAGCAGCCGCGGGACTAGCGGGACTTACAATGAGCAGTTCTTC
CASSRGTSGTYNEQFF
>-|many|TRBV11-3|16|TRBJ1-1
TGTGCCAGCAGCTTAGACGGGCGCCGAGGACACACTGAAGCTTTCTTT
CASSLDGRRGHTEAFF
>TRBD2|-|TRBV11-2|16|TRBJ2-3
TGTGCCAGCAGCTTAAGGACTAGCGGGGGATCAGATACGCAGTATTTT
CASSLRTSGGSDTQYF
>-|once|TRBV20-1|16|TRBJ2-3
TGCAGTGCCCCTACCCGAGACATCCCGAGCACAGATACGCAGTATTTT
CSAPTRDIPSTDTQYF
>-|-|TRBV4-1|14|TRBJ2-7
TGCGCCATCAGCCAATGCGCTACGGCCTACGAGCAGTACTTC
CAISQCATAYEQYF
>TRBD2|many|TRBV20-1|14|TRBJ2-1
TGCAGTGCTAGAAGGCTAGCGGGTTGGGATGAGCAGTTCTTC
CSARRLAGWDEQFF
>TRBD1|-|TRBV5-1|17|TRBJ2-2
TGCGCCAGCAGCCGTCAACTACAGGGGCGGAACACCGGGGAGCTGTTTTTT
CASSRQLQGRNTGELFF
>-|many|TRBV24-1|15|TRBJ1-1
TGTGCCACCAGTGATTCCGGGGCAGGTTTGGTTGAAGCTTTCTTT
CATSDSGAGLVEAFF
>TRBD1|many|TRBV2|13|TRBJ1-5
TGTGCCAGCACGGGACAGGGGAGTCAGCCCCAGCATTTT
CASTGQGSQPQHF
>-|many|TRBV2|15|TRBJ2-2
TGTGCCAGCAGTGAGTGGCTATCGAACACCGGGGAGCTGTTTTTT
CASSEWLSNTGELFF
>-|-|TRBV3-1|14|TRBJ1-2
TGTGCCAGCAGCCAATTCAGCACTCCAGATGGCTACACCTTC
CASSQFSTPDGYTF
>-|many|TRBV5-8|14|TRBJ1-1
TGTGCCAGCAGCTTGCTAACAGGGTACACTGAAGCTTTCTTT
CASSLLTGYTEAFF